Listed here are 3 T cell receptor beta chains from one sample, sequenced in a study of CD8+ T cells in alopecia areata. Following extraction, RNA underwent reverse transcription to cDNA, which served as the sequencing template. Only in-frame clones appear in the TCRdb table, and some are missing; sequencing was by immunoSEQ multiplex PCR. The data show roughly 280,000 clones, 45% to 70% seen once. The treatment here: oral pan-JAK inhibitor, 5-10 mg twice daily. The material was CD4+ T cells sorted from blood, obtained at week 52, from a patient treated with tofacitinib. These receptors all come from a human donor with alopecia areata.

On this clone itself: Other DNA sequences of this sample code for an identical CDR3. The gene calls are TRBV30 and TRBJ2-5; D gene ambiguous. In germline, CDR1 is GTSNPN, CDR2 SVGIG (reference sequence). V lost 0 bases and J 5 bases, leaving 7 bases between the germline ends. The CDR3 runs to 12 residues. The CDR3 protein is CAWSVSEETQYF. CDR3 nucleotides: TGTGCCTGGAGTGTATCAGAGGAGACCCAGTACTTC.

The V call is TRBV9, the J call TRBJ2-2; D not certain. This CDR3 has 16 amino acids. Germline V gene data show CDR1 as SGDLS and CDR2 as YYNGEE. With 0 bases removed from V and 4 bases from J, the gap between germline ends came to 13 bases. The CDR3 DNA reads TGTGCCAGCAGCGTAGATCGGAGCTCGGGCACCGGGGAGCTGTTTTTT. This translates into CASSVDRSSGTGELFF.

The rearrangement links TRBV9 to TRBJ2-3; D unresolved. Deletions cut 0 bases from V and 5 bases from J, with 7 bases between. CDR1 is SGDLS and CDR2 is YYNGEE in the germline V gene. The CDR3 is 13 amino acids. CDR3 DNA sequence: TGTGCCAGCAGCGTAGTAGGTATAGATACGCAGTATTTT. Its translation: CASSVVGIDTQYF.